This record looks at one T cell receptor (beta chain) sequence and its context. The specificity of this receptor is unknown. Nothing much larger sits one base from this clone, and base qualities are not available. This entry belongs to a study of cytomegalovirus exposure and HLA in healthy donors (dated by TCRdb to between 2016 and 2019). About the study as a whole: An earlier analysis of approximately 590 of the donors reported 250 to 300 Gb of sequence data and roughly 110 million unique TCR beta sequences from about 179 million T cells. About 300 gigabases of sequencing data and roughly 90 million unique TCR sequences were included in an early release covering about 700 HLA-typed donors. Of the roughly 410 genotyped donors, approximately 81% were placed in the genetic ancestry cluster associated with self-reported Caucasian donors. The study was designed to test whether signatures of past pathogen exposure could be identified by cataloging public T cell receptors. Using immunosequencing, the study profiled T cell repertoires from around 680 subjects and related those repertoires to cytomegalovirus serostatus. A separate validation cohort of about 110 different subjects was used in addition to the 666-subject first cohort. To predict cytomegalovirus infection status, the study brought together high-throughput TCR immunosequencing, statistical association of individual TCRs with disease status, and machine learning. To study patterns of TCR occurrence, a later analysis re-analyzed previously published TCR beta repertoires from just over 650 donors and added high-resolution HLA genotyping. In the later analysis, no new phenotypic data were used to find candidate immune exposures; instead, reliance was placed on TCR beta sequences and their occurrence across donors. To decide whether each TCR beta V gene segment behaved as functional or pseudogenic, an earlier analysis of approximately 620 of the donors relied on high-throughput TCR beta sequencing. Donor age, sex, ethnicity and CMV serostatus were collected together with the repertoire data. A later genetic analysis took genome-wide SNP genotypes for about 65% of the 666 donors and used that subset as a discovery cohort. Every repertoire in the discovery cohort had been generated on one and the same sequencing platform. HLA typing included class I and class II loci at four-digit resolution. Typing coverage differed by locus: A, B, C, DRB1 and DQB1 were typed in roughly 620-630 donors, DQA1 in roughly 500, DPA1 in approximately 600, and DPB1 in roughly 450. About 5 DR-DQ haplotypes were handled as single units for association and clustering, since linkage in the cohort was strong. Among about 360 genotyped donors of the cohort, an average of approximately 240,000 unique TCR beta nucleotide sequences were sequenced per donor, about a sixth of them non-productive. On the study overall, not on this receptor specifically: In vitro tests confirmed that a few of the cytomegalovirus-associated TCR beta chains recognize cytomegalovirus antigens. When HLA alleles, especially DR and DQ, strongly co-occurred, TCR associations were difficult to assign to individual alleles. A further reported finding was that TCR beta sequences accurately predicted the HLA-A and HLA-B alleles for most subjects in the first cohort. V-gene and J-gene trimming of TCR beta chains was associated with a missense DCLRE1C variant in a later genetic analysis, and the association was replicated in an independent cohort. Because the 87-base-pair reads could not distinguish some IMGT-functional V segments, including TRBV6-2 and TRBV6-3, those segments were excluded. In a later analysis, TCR association rates were found to vary across HLA loci, with the most associated TCRs seen for DRB1 alleles and the fewest for HLA-C alleles. The authors suggested that the approach could potentially be extended to other disease states and immunological phenotypes. Correlated functional status among segregating V segments might reflect linkage disequilibrium, but an unknown experimental factor could not be ruled out. Some 16 rarely observed V segments, including chromosome 9 orphons, were excluded from the earlier analysis of about 500 of the donors because counts were too low. The sequencing pipeline was judged likely to have produced a cluster of highly shared sequence variants as a technical artifact. Sequencing depth was assumed to be roughly uniform across donors in the presence/absence analyses, though that assumption may not hold. Broadly in line with IMGT annotations, most TCR beta V segments showed up in productive rearrangements about 87% or about 30% of the time in an earlier analysis of several hundred of the donors. HLA typing was unavailable for some donors at each locus, so association tests used only the typed subset. In the study, around 150 TCR beta chains were listed as associated with cytomegalovirus. A later analysis reported that several top co-occurrence clusters appeared linked to parvovirus B19, influenza, CMV and Epstein-Barr virus. In a later analysis, HLA-associated TCR beta chains were found to be more clonally expanded and to have lower generation probabilities than equally common non-associated chains. Specific HLA alleles were associated with roughly 16,000 TCR beta sequences at a false discovery rate of 0.05 in a later analysis. Compared with the 666-donor mean, donors in an Asian-associated ancestry cluster had fewer N-insertions in productive TCRs, according to a later genetic analysis. CMV serostatus was the only immune exposure information available for the cohort. A later analysis found that most CMV-associated TCR beta chains appeared HLA-restricted, with HLA associations seemingly driven largely by CMV exposure. Across donors, most TCR sequences were observed very rarely, whereas some public TCRs were present in many individuals. The classifier was reported to diagnose cytomegalovirus status with high specificity and sensitivity in both the original cohort and the validation cohort. The cohort was sequenced for TCR beta chains only, and without alpha or paired-chain data the features that could be detected were limited.

From a lookup of the germline V gene, CDR1 and CDR2 are MGHRA and YSYEKL. The V end loses 1 base and the J end loses 4 bases, and a stretch of 10 bases separates them. Its CDR3 holds 14 amino acids, cysteine through phenylalanine. This entry keeps only the CDR3 DNA: 42 bases, framed from base 1. Library preparation was by the immunoSEQ multiplex PCR assay. The multiplex PCR relied on a mix of 60 forward primers for TCR Vbeta segments and 13 reverse primers for TCR Jbeta segments. Amplification of the CDR3 region of rearranged TCR beta genes was performed with a multiplex PCR assay on genomic DNA. The Illumina HiSeq System was used to sequence the amplified TCR beta libraries as 87-base-pair reads. The original methods were these. A later analysis counted approximately 84 million unique TCR beta chains across the 550 to 700 repertoires, and about 10 million of these chains were shared by at least two donors. To remove PCR and sequencing errors, raw reads were error-corrected and collapsed into unique sequences using a nearest-neighbor algorithm that merged closely related sequences. Alignment of CDR3 sequences to IMGT reference sequences was used to assign V, D and J gene segments. For a sequence to be retained, a match of at least six nucleotides was required to both a V gene segment and a J gene segment. Rearrangements were classified as productive when the CDR3 lacked stop codons and remained in frame with V and J, and all other rearrangements were classified as non-productive. CDR3 was defined according to IMGT convention as the region running from the second conserved V-encoded cysteine to the conserved J-encoded phenylalanine. Sequences without an unambiguous match to a single V gene segment were excluded from the earlier analysis of several hundred of the donors. In an earlier analysis of approximately 550 of the donors, V segments were called functional above 56.7% productive rearrangements and were called segregating when the between-donor standard deviation exceeded 5%. A statistical classification framework was built to diagnose cytomegalovirus status from the catalog of TCR beta chain sequences. In a later analysis, V and J genes were assigned by comparing TCR nucleotide sequences against IMGT/GENE-DB human TR gene sequences. Using the TCRdist pipeline, a later analysis assigned CDR3 sequences along with most-parsimonious VDJ recombination scenarios. In a later analysis, every TCR beta chain was defined by the combination of its CDR3 amino acid sequence and its V-gene family, and reads without a unique V-gene family were dropped. To address suspected cross-contamination and a sequencing artifact, a later analysis removed approximately 600 highly shared, low-generation-probability nucleotide sequences. In a later analysis, a clonal expansion index was calculated for each public chain from normalized within-repertoire ranks of inferred template counts. In a later analysis, generation probabilities were computed with a VDJ recombination model fitted to out-of-frame rearrangements, and the resulting probabilities were checked against IGoR. A later analysis scored TCR-TCR, TCR-HLA and TCR-CMV co-occurrence with hypergeometric tests, applying a repertoire-size bias correction to TCR pairs. To estimate false discovery rates, a later analysis permuted the HLA or CMV assignments 20 times. In a later analysis, co-occurring TCRs were grouped using DBSCAN, with TCRdist sequence similarity added in when clustering inside HLA-allele-positive subsets. For co-occurrence clustering, repertoires with fewer than 30,000 or more than 120,000 public chains were excluded, along with several repertoires with anomalous nucleotide sharing. TCRdb limited this immuneACCESS table to in-frame rearrangements with V and J called. A share of clones is missing; checked studies link under half to unresolved V genes, and the rest is unexplained. V, J and clone size were drawn from that table, and D and trimming were deduced from the DNA. For this sample the table gives 100,000 to 130,000 clones, of which roughly 80% were detected only once. The ten largest clones capture approximately 2% of the sample.

The cohort comprised 670 or so healthy bone marrow donors. Cohort members were all nominally healthy when sampled, although unrecorded immune exposures were likely present. The donor tested CMV seronegative and was one of the 352 seronegative cohort members. Each donor provided a peripheral blood sample, and peripheral blood mononuclear cells were used for TCR beta sequencing. The Qiagen DNeasy Blood Extraction Kit was used to extract genomic DNA from the blood cell samples. The origin of this receptor is a man between 25 and 39 years old in good health and CMV-seronegative. The chain couples TRBV4-1 to TRBJ1-2; TRBD1 is a possible D gene, resting on 5 matching bases. Sample: PBMCs. The CDR3 region has the sequence CASSQGGGGYGYTF. The DNA sequence reads TGCGCCAGCAGCCAAGGGGGGGGAGGCTATGGCTACACCTTC.